This note documents a single T cell receptor (beta chain) sequence. What it binds is not known. This entry is derived from a study of shared clonotypes between healthy human individuals. Overall study: Each donor had three CD4 naive, three CD4 memory, two CD8 naive and one CD8 memory plate.

DNA at around 210 ng, tens of thousands of T cell genomes, went into sorted-subset replicate PCRs. The protocol was immunoSEQ multiplex PCR, while the TCRdb copy is restricted to in-frame clones and leaves out a portion. There are over 950,000 clones in the sample; roughly 80% occur only once, and about 0.94% lies in the top ten. The CDR3 is 16 residues long. Germline CDR1 SGHRS, CDR2 YFSETQ. V was shortened by 4 bases and J by 3 bases, with 18 bases between the two germline ends. Only Caucasian adults living in Nashville, Tennessee served as donors. Study conclusions and caveats: Sample collection involved blood only; tissue repertoires are likely different.

Specimen: memory CD4+ T cells from PBMCs. Subset noted: CD45RA-negative fraction. The sequence was obtained from a young man in good health. Some clones in this sample may be carry-over from other donors' samples. The rearrangement links TRBV5-1 to TRBJ2-3; D may correspond to TRBD1 or TRBD2 (5 bases each). The CDR3 is CASSTRDGVRTDTQYF. The CDR3 DNA follows: TGCGCCAGCAGCACCCGGGACGGTGTACGGACAGATACGCAGTATTTT.